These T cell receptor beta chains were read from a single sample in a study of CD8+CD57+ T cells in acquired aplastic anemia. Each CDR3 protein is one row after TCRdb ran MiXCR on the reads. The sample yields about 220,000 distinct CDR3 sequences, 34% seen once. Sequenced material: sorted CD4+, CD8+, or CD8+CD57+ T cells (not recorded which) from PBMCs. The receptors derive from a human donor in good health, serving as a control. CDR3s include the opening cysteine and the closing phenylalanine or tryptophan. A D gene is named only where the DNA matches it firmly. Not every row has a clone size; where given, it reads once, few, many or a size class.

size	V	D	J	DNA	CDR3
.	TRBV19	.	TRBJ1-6	TGTGCCAGTAGTGTCTCCGGCCACAGCAACTTTAATTCACCCCTCCACTTT	CASSVSGHSNFNSPLHF
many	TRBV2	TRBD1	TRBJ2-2	TGTGCCAGCAGCGGGGACAGGAACACCGGGGAGCTGTTTTTT	CASSGDRNTGELFF
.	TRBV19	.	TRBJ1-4	TGTGCCAGTAGTATGATGGGGACTAATGAAAAACTGTTTTTT	CASSMMGTNEKLFF
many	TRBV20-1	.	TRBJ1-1	TGCAGTGCTAGTGACTCCGGTGTAGAAGCTTTCTTT	CSASDSGVEAFF
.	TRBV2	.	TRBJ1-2	TGTGCCAGCAGTGAAGCGAAGGGGATAAACTATGGCTACACCTTC	CASSEAKGINYGYTF
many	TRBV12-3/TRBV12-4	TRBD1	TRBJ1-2	TGTGCCAGCACCTCGGACCTCAGGGGGCGAGGGCAAGGCTACACCTTC	CASTSDLRGRGQGYTF
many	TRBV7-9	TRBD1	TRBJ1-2	TGTGCCAGCAGCCTGAGTGACAGGGTTGGACGCTACACCTTC	CASSLSDRVGRYTF
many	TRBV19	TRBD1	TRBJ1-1	TGTGCCAGTAGTACACAGGGGCGCACTGAAGCTTTCTTT	CASSTQGRTEAFF
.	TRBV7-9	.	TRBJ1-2	TGTGCCAGCCACCATTCAGTTGGCTACACCTTC	CASHHSVGYTF
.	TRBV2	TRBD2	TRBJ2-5	TGTGCCAGCAGAACACTAGCGGGGGGGCAAGAGACCCAGTACTTC	CASRTLAGGQETQYF
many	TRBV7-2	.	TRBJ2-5	TGTGCCAGCAGCTTAGCCGGAAGAGGCGGTACGTCTCAAGAGACCCAGTACTTC	CASSLAGRGGTSQETQYF
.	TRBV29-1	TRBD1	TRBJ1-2	TGCAGCGTTGAAGATCTGGGGGACAGGGGGCAATTACTCAACTATGGCTACACCTTC	CSVEDLGDRGQLLNYGYTF
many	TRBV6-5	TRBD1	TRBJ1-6	TGTGCCAGCAGTTACTCTGGGACAGACGATTCACCCCTCCACTTT	CASSYSGTDDSPLHF
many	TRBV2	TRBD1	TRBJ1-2	TGTGCCAGCAGTTTCAGGGGGTCTTCCTTTGGCTACACCTTC	CASSFRGSSFGYTF
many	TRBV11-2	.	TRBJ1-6	TGTGCCAGCAGGCCCCAAGGGAAAGTGGAATTTTCACCCCTCCACTTT	CASRPQGKVEFSPLHF
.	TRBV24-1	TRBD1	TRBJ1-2	TGTGCCACGTCGACAGGGTACCCTTATGGCTACACCTTC	CATSTGYPYGYTF
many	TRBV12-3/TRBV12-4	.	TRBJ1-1	TGTGCCAGCAGTTTAGAAGCGGGGCTGGGGACTGAAGCTTTCTTT	CASSLEAGLGTEAFF
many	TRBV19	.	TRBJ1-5	TGTGCCAGTAGTATAGCTTCAGGGTCGAGGGGGAGCAATCAGCCCCAGCATTTT	CASSIASGSRGSNQPQHF
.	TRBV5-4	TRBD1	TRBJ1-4	TGTGCCAGCACCCCGGACAGGGGGACCGCAAAACTGTTTTTT	CASTPDRGTAKLFF
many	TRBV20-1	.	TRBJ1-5	TGCAGTGCCGGCCGGGCAGCGAGCAATCAGCCCCAGCATTTT	CSAGRAASNQPQHF
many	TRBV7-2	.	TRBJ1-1	TGTGCCAGCAGCTTAAAGGGGGACATGAACACTGAAGCTTTCTTT	CASSLKGDMNTEAFF
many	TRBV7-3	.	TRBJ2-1	TGTGCCAGCAGCTCGTGGGCCAGGGGGGCCTACAATGAGCAGTTCTTC	CASSSWARGAYNEQFF
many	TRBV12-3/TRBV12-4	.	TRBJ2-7	TGTGCCAGCAGGTCCGATAACAGGTACGAGCAGTACTTC	CASRSDNRYEQYF
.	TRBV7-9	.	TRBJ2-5	TGTGCCAGCACTCCTTCGGCGGGTGAGACCCAGTACTTC	CASTPSAGETQYF
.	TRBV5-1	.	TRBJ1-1	TGCGCCAGCGCACCCCTGCGGGGTCTAGAAGCTTTCTTT	CASAPLRGLEAFF
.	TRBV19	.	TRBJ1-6	TGTGCCAGTAGTGAGGGGGGCTTTGATTCACCCCTCCACTTT	CASSEGGFDSPLHF
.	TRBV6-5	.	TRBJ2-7	TGTGCCAGCAGTTACTCGATAAAAAGCGGTCTGCCCTACGAGCAGTACTTC	CASSYSIKSGLPYEQYF
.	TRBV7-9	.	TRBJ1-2	TGTGCCAGCAGCTTGGAAAACTATGGCAACACCTTC	CASSLENYGNTF
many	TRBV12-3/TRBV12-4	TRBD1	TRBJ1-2	TGTGCCAGCAGGTCGGACAGGGAAAGTGGCTACACCTTC	CASRSDRESGYTF
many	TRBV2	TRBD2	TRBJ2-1	TGTGCCAGCAGTGGTCGTCTAGCGGTTGGCAATGAGCAGTTCTTC	CASSGRLAVGNEQFF
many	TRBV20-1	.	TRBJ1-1	TGCAGTGCTAGAGTGTTGAACACTGAAGCTTTCTTT	CSARVLNTEAFF
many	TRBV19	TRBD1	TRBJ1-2	TGTGCCAGTACCCTATCAGGGGGCGCAGAAGGCTACACCTTC	CASTLSGGAEGYTF
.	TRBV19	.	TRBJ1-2	TGTGCCAGTACAGGACAACCAAACTATGGCTACACCTTC	CASTGQPNYGYTF
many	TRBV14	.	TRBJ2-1	TGTGCCAGCAGCTATAATAGCGGCGGAGAGCAGTTCTTC	CASSYNSGGEQFF
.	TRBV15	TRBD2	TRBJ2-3	TGTGCCACCAGCTCCGGGGGACTAGCGGCCACAGATACGCAGTATTTT	CATSSGGLAATDTQYF
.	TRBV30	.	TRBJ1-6	TGTGCCTACGATTCACAGGCGAATTCACCCCTCCACTTT	CAYDSQANSPLHF
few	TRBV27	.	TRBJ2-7	TGTGCCAGCAGTTTCGGTGGGGGCGGTCCAGAATATTTC	CASSFGGGGPEYF
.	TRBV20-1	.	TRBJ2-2	TGCAGTGCCACGTCGTGGGGCGCCACCGGGGAGCTGTTTTTT	CSATSWGATGELFF
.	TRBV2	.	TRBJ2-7	TGTGCCAGCAGCCAAGACCCCCGGCAGTCCTACGAGCAGTACTTC	CASSQDPRQSYEQYF
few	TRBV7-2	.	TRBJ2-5	TGTGCCAGCAGCTTCCCGACGGAAGAGACCCAGTACTTC	CASSFPTEETQYF
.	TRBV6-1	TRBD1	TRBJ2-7	TGTGCCAGCAGTGAAAGGGACAGGGCTTCCTACGAGCAGTACTTC	CASSERDRASYEQYF
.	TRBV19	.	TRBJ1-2	TGTGCCAGTAGTATCTTTAAGGGGAGTAACTATGGCTACACCTTC	CASSIFKGSNYGYTF
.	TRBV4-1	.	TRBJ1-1	TGCGCCAGCAGCCTCATGGACGGGGAGAACACTGAAGCTTTCTTT	CASSLMDGENTEAFF
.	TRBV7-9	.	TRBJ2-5	TGTGCCAGCAGCTCGACCCGATTCGAGACCCAGTACTTC	CASSSTRFETQYF
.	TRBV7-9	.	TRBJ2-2	TGTGCCAGCACCTACTTACCCGGGGAGCTGTTTTTT	CASTYLPGELFF
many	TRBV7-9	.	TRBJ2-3	TGTGCCAGCAGCCGCAGGACTGCGCACACAGATACGCAGTATTTT	CASSRRTAHTDTQYF
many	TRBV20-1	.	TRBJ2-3	TGCAGTGCTAGAGCCAGTGATACGCAGTATTTT	CSARASDTQYF